Listed below are T cell receptor beta chains from one sample, sequenced in a study of breast tumors, draining lymph nodes, adjacent tissues. TCRdb re-derived calls from the multiplex PCR reads in MiXCR, one entry per CDR3 protein. Here the sample spans some 230,000 distinct CDR3 sequences, less than 45% being singletons. Sequenced sample: axillary lymph node tissue. The receptors here all came from a female donor with breast cancer. Some clones in this sample may be carry-over from other donors' samples. The CDR3 runs from the conserved cysteine through the conserved F or W. Each record gives: J gene, V gene, clone size, D gene, CDR3 length, CDR3 DNA, CDR3 protein. The D gene is left open where the match is weak. Only part of the rows carry a size: once, few, many, or a class if the clone is expanded.

TRBJ1-1	TRBV15	once	.	14	TGTGCCACCAGCCCGGGGGGGGAGAAGACTGAAGCTTTCTTT	CATSPGGEKTEAFF
TRBJ2-3	TRBV29-1	many	TRBD2	14	TGCAGCGTTGAAGCAACTCCGGGACTAGCAACGCAGTATTTT	CSVEATPGLATQYF
TRBJ2-7	TRBV7-2	many	.	12	TGTGCCAGCAGCTTTAACTCCTACGAGCAGTACTTC	CASSFNSYEQYF
TRBJ2-1	TRBV6-2/TRBV6-3	few	.	11	TGTGCCAGCACCACTTACAATGAGCAGTTCTTC	CASTTYNEQFF
TRBJ2-1	TRBV5-5	many	.	14	TGTGCCAGCAGCTTGGCCTCGGGAGTGAATGAGCAGTTCTTC	CASSLASGVNEQFF
TRBJ2-5	TRBV10-3	.	.	17	TGTGCCATCAGTGACCCGGGACGAAACCTTGAAGCGGAGACCCAGTACTTC	CAISDPGRNLEAETQYF
TRBJ1-1	TRBV20-1	.	TRBD1	13	TGCAGTGCGGAGACAGGGGAGAGGACTGAAGCTTTCTTT	CSAETGERTEAFF
TRBJ2-3	TRBV27	few	.	13	TGTGCCAGCAGTTTAATGGGGCGAGATACGCAGTATTTT	CASSLMGRDTQYF
TRBJ2-5	TRBV12-3/TRBV12-4	few	.	13	TGTGCCAGCAGTTTCGTGGCGGGAGAGACCCAGTACTTC	CASSFVAGETQYF
TRBJ2-2	TRBV4-1	many	.	16	TGCGCCAGCAGCCAAGAGGCGGGGGCCCTCACCGGGGAGCTGTTTTTT	CASSQEAGALTGELFF
TRBJ1-1	TRBV2	few	.	13	TGTGCCAGCAAGTGGATGGAGAACACTGAAGCTTTCTTT	CASKWMENTEAFF
TRBJ2-3	TRBV7-2	many	.	13	TGTGCCAGCAGCCCCCAGGGAAGAGATACGCAGTATTTT	CASSPQGRDTQYF
TRBJ2-1	TRBV12-3/TRBV12-4	many	.	11	TGTGCCAGCGGTCGAGCCGATGAGCAGTTCTTC	CASGRADEQFF
TRBJ2-5	TRBV12-5	.	.	12	TGTGCTAGTGGTTTGGAAGAGGAGACCCAGTACTTC	CASGLEEETQYF
TRBJ2-1	TRBV4-2	many	.	14	TGTGCCAGCAGCCTCGAACGGGGGTACGATGAGCAGTTCTTC	CASSLERGYDEQFF
TRBJ1-2	TRBV27	.	.	16	TGTGCCAGCAGTCCGTTCCCGGGCCCCCGAGGCCGTGGCTACACCTTC	CASSPFPGPRGRGYTF
TRBJ2-1	TRBV3-1	few	TRBD1	15	TGTGCCAGCAGCCAAGTGGGCAGGGGGCGGGATGAGCAGTTCTTC	CASSQVGRGRDEQFF
TRBJ2-1	TRBV3-1	.	TRBD2	17	TGTGCCAGCAGCCAAGTAGTAACTAGCGGGGTCGGAAATGAGCAGTTCTTC	CASSQVVTSGVGNEQFF
TRBJ1-5	TRBV7-2	.	.	16	TGTGCCAGCAGCTTACAGGGGACCGATAGCAATCAGCCCCAGCATTTT	CASSLQGTDSNQPQHF
TRBJ1-5	TRBV6-1	.	TRBD1	14	TGTGCCAGCAGTGAAGCGGGACAGCTCTCGGCCCAGCATTTT	CASSEAGQLSAQHF
TRBJ2-3	TRBV27	few	TRBD2	18	TGTGCCAGCAGAAAGGGACTAGCGGGAGGGCCGGGCACAGATACGCAGTATTTT	CASRKGLAGGPGTDTQYF
TRBJ1-3	TRBV25-1	.	.	15	TGTGCCAGCAGTGAAGAGGGTTTAGCTGGAAACACCATATATTTT	CASSEEGLAGNTIYF
TRBJ2-3	TRBV19	.	.	13	TGTGCCAGTAACCGGGGGCTGATGGATACGCAGTATTTT	CASNRGLMDTQYF
TRBJ1-6	TRBV4-3	many	TRBD1	17	TGCGCCAGCAGCCAAGAGTTCCGACAGGGAAATAATTCACCCCTCCACTTT	CASSQEFRQGNNSPLHF
TRBJ2-2	TRBV28	few	TRBD1	15	TGTGCCAGCAGACCCGGGACAGGGGCCACCGGGGAGCTGTTTTTT	CASRPGTGATGELFF
TRBJ1-2	TRBV20-1	many	.	12	TGCAGTGCTAGAGACAGCAACTATGGCTACACCTTC	CSARDSNYGYTF
TRBJ2-2	TRBV7-2	many	TRBD2	17	TGTGCCAGCAGCTTCCCTAGCGGGGGGGCCGGGGCCGGGGAGCTGTTTTTT	CASSFPSGGAGAGELFF
TRBJ2-1	TRBV6-5	many	TRBD2	16	TGTGCCAGCAGGATCAGTAAGGGGACTAGCGGCCAGGGGCAGTTCTTC	CASRISKGTSGQGQFF
TRBJ2-3	TRBV5-4	.	.	18	TGTGCCAGCAGCTTGGGACGGCGCTCTGGAAACACCACAGATACGCAGTATTTT	CASSLGRRSGNTTDTQYF
TRBJ2-7	TRBV12-3/TRBV12-4	many	TRBD1	15	TGTGCCAGCACCCCTACAGGGGGCATTCCCTACGAGCAGTACTTC	CASTPTGGIPYEQYF
TRBJ2-5	TRBV19	few	TRBD2	14	TGTGCCAGTATAACTAGCGGGTACCAAGAGACCCAGTACTTC	CASITSGYQETQYF
TRBJ2-3	TRBV7-2	many	TRBD2	16	TGTGCCAGCAGCCCCGACCTAGCGGCTAGCACAGATACGCAGTATTTT	CASSPDLAASTDTQYF
TRBJ2-4	TRBV5-6	few	TRBD1	15	TGTGCCAGCATCAGGGGACAGCAAACCAAAAACATTCAGTACTTC	CASIRGQQTKNIQYF
TRBJ1-2	TRBV20-1	.	.	12	TGCAGTGCCCAAGAGGGGGGCTCTGGAAACACCTTC	CSAQEGGSGNTF
TRBJ1-5	TRBV29-1	many	.	12	TGCAGCGTTGGGGAGGGCAATCAGCCCCAGCATTTT	CSVGEGNQPQHF
TRBJ2-3	TRBV19	many	.	13	TGTGCCAGTAGTGGGTCTCGAGTAGATACGCAGTATTTT	CASSGSRVDTQYF
TRBJ1-4	TRBV29-1	.	.	13	TGCAGCGTTTCCTCGAGGGCCCCTGGGAAACTGTTTTTT	CSVSSRAPGKLFF
TRBJ1-4	TRBV24-1	.	TRBD1	16	TGTGCCACCAGACAGGGTCTGGGGACAGTTAATGAAAAACTGTTTTTT	CATRQGLGTVNEKLFF
TRBJ2-5	TRBV5-1	few	.	13	TGCGCCAGCACCGTCGAGGGTCAAGAGACCCAGTACTTC	CASTVEGQETQYF